The clone carrying this T cell receptor beta chain was seen only once. This sample was included in a study of CD8 T cells in Susac syndrome. RNA was extracted with the RNeasy kit, and a quantity of about 0.45 to 1 ug was reverse transcribed using random hexamers. TCRdb processed the immunoSEQ multiplex PCR reads anew with MiXCR; each CDR3 protein has one entry. The data contain 130,000 or so distinct CDR3 sequences, approximately 95% of them singletons. V dropped 6 bases and J dropped 3 bases, with 9 bases sitting between them. In germline, CDR1 is DFQATT, CDR2 SNEGSKA (reference sequence). CDR3 size: 12 residues.

The sample was CD4+ T cells from PBMCs. The sequence was obtained from a human donor with multiple sclerosis. The V and J genes are TRBV20-1 and TRBJ2-1, with a possible D match to TRBD1 (5 bases). CDR3: CSASQGYNEQFF. The DNA for the CDR3 is TGCAGTGCCTCTCAGGGCTACAATGAGCAGTTCTTC.